Listed below are T cell receptor beta chains from one sample, sequenced in a study of blood T cell repertoires in COVID-19. The method was immunoSEQ multiplex PCR; TCRdb's version includes in-frame clones alone and lacks a portion of them. Of about 33,000 clones in the sample, approximately 82% were seen once. The specimen was peripheral blood. These TCRs come from a human donor in a cohort sampled during active COVID-19. The CDR3 runs from the conserved cysteine through the conserved F or W. Fields, in order: J gene, V gene, clone size, D gene, CDR3 protein, CDR3 DNA. The D gene is left open where the match is weak. A row's size may be missing; if present it is once, few, many or a size class.

J: TRBJ1-2
V: TRBV5-5
size: NA
D: NA
CDR3: CASSFSRGFDYGYTF
DNA: TGTGCCAGCAGTTTCTCCCGGGGGTTCGACTATGGCTACACCTTC

J: TRBJ2-1
V: TRBV3-1/TRBV3-2
size: NA
D: TRBD2
CDR3: CASSQRMVPSGGAAYNEQFF
DNA: TGTGCCAGCAGCCAACGAATGGTACCTAGCGGGGGGGCCGCCTACAATGAGCAGTTCTTC

J: TRBJ1-1
V: TRBV18
size: NA
D: TRBD1
CDR3: CASSRRGLNEAFF
DNA: TGTGCCAGCTCACGCAGGGGGCTGAATGAAGCTTTCTTT

J: TRBJ1-5
V: TRBV25-1
size: NA
D: NA
CDR3: CASSGTNQPQHF
DNA: TGTGCCAGCAGTGGGACTAATCAGCCCCAGCATTTT

J: TRBJ2-1
V: TRBV19
size: NA
D: NA
CDR3: CASRWDSRTVNEQFF
DNA: TGTGCCAGTAGATGGGATTCGAGGACAGTTAATGAGCAGTTCTTC

J: TRBJ1-2
V: TRBV4-3
size: few
D: NA
CDR3: CASSHGLRGRYGYTF
DNA: TGCGCCAGCAGCCATGGACTAAGGGGTCGGTATGGCTACACCTTC

J: TRBJ2-3
V: TRBV7-8
size: NA
D: NA
CDR3: CASSLAGEVTDTQYF
DNA: TGTGCCAGCAGCTTAGCGGGGGAGGTCACAGATACGCAGTATTTT

J: TRBJ1-3
V: TRBV3-1/TRBV3-2
size: NA
D: NA
CDR3: CASRPMQGVSGNTIYF
DNA: TGTGCCAGCAGGCCTATGCAAGGGGTCTCTGGAAACACCATATATTTT

J: TRBJ1-2
V: TRBV7-2
size: NA
D: NA
CDR3: CASSPSYGYTF
DNA: TGTGCCAGCAGCCCTAGCTATGGCTACACCTTC

J: TRBJ2-7
V: TRBV10-3
size: NA
D: NA
CDR3: CAISGGVSYEQYF
DNA: TGTGCCATCAGTGGGGGGGTTTCCTACGAGCAGTACTTC

J: TRBJ1-1
V: TRBV23-1
size: NA
D: NA
CDR3: CASSQSRGIPEAFF
DNA: TGCGCCAGCAGTCAATCGAGGGGGATCCCTGAAGCTTTCTTT

J: TRBJ2-5
V: TRBV4-1
size: NA
D: NA
CDR3: CASSPGQKETQYF
DNA: TGCGCCAGCAGCCCCGGACAGAAAGAGACCCAGTACTTC

J: TRBJ2-3
V: TRBV5-1
size: NA
D: TRBD2
CDR3: CASSLLAGGPVTDTQYF
DNA: TGCGCCAGCAGCTTACTAGCGGGGGGGCCGGTAACAGATACGCAGTATTTT

J: TRBJ2-7
V: TRBV7-2
size: NA
D: TRBD2
CDR3: CASRQASGTPGEQYF
DNA: TGTGCCAGCAGGCAGGCTAGCGGGACCCCGGGGGAGCAGTACTTC

J: TRBJ2-5
V: TRBV19
size: NA
D: NA
CDR3: CASSLRQNQETQYF
DNA: TGTGCCAGTAGTCTGAGACAGAACCAAGAGACCCAGTACTTC

J: TRBJ1-1
V: TRBV19
size: NA
D: NA
CDR3: CASSTQGNTEAFF
DNA: TGTGCCAGTAGTACACAGGGGAACACTGAAGCTTTCTTT

J: TRBJ1-5
V: TRBV19
size: NA
D: NA
CDR3: CASTAADGNQPQHF
DNA: TGTGCCAGTACGGCGGCAGATGGCAATCAGCCCCAGCATTTT

J: TRBJ2-3
V: TRBV7-9
size: NA
D: NA
CDR3: CASSLGRAGARTDTQYF
DNA: TGTGCCAGCAGCTTGGGGCGGGCGGGGGCTAGGACAGATACGCAGTATTTT

J: TRBJ1-4
V: TRBV7-8
size: once
D: TRBD1
CDR3: CASSPSGTGSSLGLFF
DNA: TGTGCCAGCAGCCCTTCCGGGACAGGGAGCTCGCTGGGACTGTTTTTT